This TCR beta chain was captured by sequencing in a study of blood T cell repertoires in COVID-19. Looking at the study overall: Sites across the United States, Italy and Spain contributed samples from acute and convalescent COVID-19. PBMCs, B-cell-depleted T cells, or T cells provided the cDNA or gDNA that made up the material.

V shed 3 bases and J shed 7 bases, with 13 bases lying between them. The CDR3 is made up of 12 amino acids. Germline V CDR1 and CDR2: DFQATT, SNEGSKA (reference sequence). In the original analysis: The authors estimated nucleated cell counts from reference gene primer amplification. Profiling relied on immunoSEQ multiplex PCR, and the TCRdb table lists in-frame clones only, not all of them. The D gene and trimming were derived from the DNA, and the V and J assignments and clone size from that table. The repertoire holds hundreds of thousands of clones, with around 83% as singletons. The chain is built from TRBV20-1 and TRBJ2-7; a possible D gene is TRBD2 (5 bases). Source material: peripheral blood. The clonotype was recovered from a woman in her 50s with acute or convalescent COVID-19. CDR3 sequence (DNA): TGCAGTGCTAGTTCCCTCGGGGTTGAGCAGTACTTC. Translating gives CSASSLGVEQYF.